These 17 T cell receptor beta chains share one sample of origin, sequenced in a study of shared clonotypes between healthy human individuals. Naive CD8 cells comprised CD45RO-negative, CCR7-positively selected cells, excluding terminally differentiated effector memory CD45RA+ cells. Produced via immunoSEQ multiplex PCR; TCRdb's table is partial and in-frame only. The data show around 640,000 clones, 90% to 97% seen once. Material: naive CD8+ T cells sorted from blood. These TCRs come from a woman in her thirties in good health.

The CDR3 region is CASSLELWGNTEAFF. In DNA form, the CDR3 reads TGTGCCAGCAGCTTAGAGCTGTGGGGGAACACTGAAGCTTTCTTT. The chain uses TRBV7-8 and TRBJ1-1; no firm D call. V was shortened by 1 base and J by 1 base, with 10 bases between the two germline ends. Germline V gives CDR1 SGHVS, CDR2 FQNEAQ. This CDR3 region has 15 residues.

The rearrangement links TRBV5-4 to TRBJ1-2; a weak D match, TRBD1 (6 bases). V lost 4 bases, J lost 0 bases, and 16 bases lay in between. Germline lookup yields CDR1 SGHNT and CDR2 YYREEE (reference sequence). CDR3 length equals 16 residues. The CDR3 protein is CASSAELGQTNYGYTF. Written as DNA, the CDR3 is TGTGCCAGCAGCGCAGAATTGGGACAAACTAACTATGGCTACACCTTC.

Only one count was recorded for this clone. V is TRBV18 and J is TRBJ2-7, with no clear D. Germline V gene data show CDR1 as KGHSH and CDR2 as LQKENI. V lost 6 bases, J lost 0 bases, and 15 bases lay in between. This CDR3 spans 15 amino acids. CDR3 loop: CASSSTGPSSYEQYF. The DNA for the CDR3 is TGTGCCAGCTCTTCGACGGGCCCAAGCTCCTACGAGCAGTACTTC. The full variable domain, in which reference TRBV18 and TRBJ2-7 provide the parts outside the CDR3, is NAGVMQNPRHLVRRRGQEARLRCSPMKGHSHVYWYRQLPEEGLKFMVYLQKENIIDESGMPKERFSAEFPKEGPSILRIQQVVRGDSAAYFCASSSTGPSSYEQYFGPGTRLTVT.

CDR3 DNA sequence: TGTGCCAGCACCTCCGCGGAGAACACTGAAGCTTTCTTT. Amino acids: CASTSAENTEAFF. The chain employs TRBV27 and TRBJ1-1; D unresolved. The CDR3 consists of 13 residues. V was trimmed by 7 bases and J by 1 base, leaving 10 bases between them. Germline CDR1 is MNHEY and CDR2 is SMNVEV (reference sequence).

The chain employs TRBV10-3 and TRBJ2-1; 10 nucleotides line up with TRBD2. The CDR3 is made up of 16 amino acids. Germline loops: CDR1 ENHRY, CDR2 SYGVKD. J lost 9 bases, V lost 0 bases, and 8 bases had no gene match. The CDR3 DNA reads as TGTGCCATCAGTGAGTCGAGTCTAGCGGGAGCCGTTGAGCAGTTCTTC. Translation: CAISESSLAGAVEQFF.

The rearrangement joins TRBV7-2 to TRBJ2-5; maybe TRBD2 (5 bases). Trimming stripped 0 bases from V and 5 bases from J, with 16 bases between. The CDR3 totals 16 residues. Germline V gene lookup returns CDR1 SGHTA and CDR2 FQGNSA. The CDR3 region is CASSLALSSRGETQYF. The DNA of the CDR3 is TGTGCCAGCAGCTTAGCCCTTAGCTCCCGAGGGGAGACCCAGTACTTC.

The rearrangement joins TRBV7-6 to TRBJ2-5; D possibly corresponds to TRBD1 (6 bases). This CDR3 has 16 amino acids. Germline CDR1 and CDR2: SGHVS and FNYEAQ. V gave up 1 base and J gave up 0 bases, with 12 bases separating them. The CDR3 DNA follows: TGTGCCAGCAGCTTAGGGGTCGGACAGTACCAAGAGACCCAGTACTTC. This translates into CASSLGVGQYQETQYF.

This CDR3 reads CASSIGPQSSGNTIYF. CDR3 DNA sequence: TGTGCCAGTAGTATAGGACCTCAGAGCTCTGGAAACACCATATATTTT. This rearrangement joins TRBV19 to TRBJ1-3; D gene ambiguous. The CDR3 contains 16 residues. Trimming cost V 1 base and J 0 bases, with 10 bases left between them. Germline CDR1 reads LNHDA; CDR2 reads SQIVND (reference sequence).

This chain's CDR3 is CASRRDLQYEQYF. DNA of the CDR3: TGTGCCAGCAGGCGGGACTTACAGTACGAGCAGTACTTC. The J gene is TRBJ2-7, the V gene TRBV28; tentatively, D is TRBD2 (6 bases). V was shortened by 6 bases and J by 4 bases, with 13 bases between the two germline ends. The CDR3 extends over 13 amino acids. Germline CDR1 MDHEN, CDR2 SYDVKM.

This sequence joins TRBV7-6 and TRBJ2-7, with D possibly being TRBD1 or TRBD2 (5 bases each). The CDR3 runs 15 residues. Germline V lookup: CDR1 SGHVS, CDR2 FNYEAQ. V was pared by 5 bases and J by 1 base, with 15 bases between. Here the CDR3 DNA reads TGTGCCAGCAGCCAATTTTCAGGGACGTCCTACGAGCAGTACTTC. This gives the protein CASSQFSGTSYEQYF.

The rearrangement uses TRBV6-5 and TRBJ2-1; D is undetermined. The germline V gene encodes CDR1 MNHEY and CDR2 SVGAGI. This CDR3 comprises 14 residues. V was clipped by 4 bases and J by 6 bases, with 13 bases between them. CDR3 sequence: CASSFSGDGNEQFF. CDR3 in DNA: TGTGCCAGCAGTTTTAGTGGGGATGGCAATGAGCAGTTCTTC.

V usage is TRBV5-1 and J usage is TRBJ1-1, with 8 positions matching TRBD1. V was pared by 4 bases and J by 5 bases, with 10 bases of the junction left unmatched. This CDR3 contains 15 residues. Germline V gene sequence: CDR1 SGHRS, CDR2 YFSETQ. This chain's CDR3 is CASSLGQGSLTEAFF. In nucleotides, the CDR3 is TGCGCCAGCAGCCTCGGACAGGGATCGCTTACTGAAGCTTTCTTT.

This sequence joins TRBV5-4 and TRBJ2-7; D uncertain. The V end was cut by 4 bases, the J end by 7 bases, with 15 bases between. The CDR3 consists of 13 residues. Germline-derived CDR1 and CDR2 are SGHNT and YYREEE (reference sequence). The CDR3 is CASSRWAAPEQYF. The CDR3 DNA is TGTGCCAGCAGCCGGTGGGCAGCACCAGAGCAGTACTTC.

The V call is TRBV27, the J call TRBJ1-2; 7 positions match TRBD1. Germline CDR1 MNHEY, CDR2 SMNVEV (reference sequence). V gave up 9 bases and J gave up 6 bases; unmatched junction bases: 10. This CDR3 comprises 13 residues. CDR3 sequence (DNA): TGTGCCAGTGCCCTGATTCAGGGGGATGGCTACACCTTC. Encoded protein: CASALIQGDGYTF.

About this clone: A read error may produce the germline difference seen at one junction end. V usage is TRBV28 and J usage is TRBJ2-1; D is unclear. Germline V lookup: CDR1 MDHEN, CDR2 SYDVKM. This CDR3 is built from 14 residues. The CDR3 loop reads CASSPGPLYDEQFF. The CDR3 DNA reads TGTGCCAGCAGCCCTGGGCCGCTCTACGATGAGCAGTTCTTC.

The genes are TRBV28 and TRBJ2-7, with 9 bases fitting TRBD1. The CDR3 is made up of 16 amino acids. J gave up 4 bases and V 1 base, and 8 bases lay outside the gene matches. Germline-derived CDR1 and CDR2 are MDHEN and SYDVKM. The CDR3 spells CASSLYRGQGSYEQYF. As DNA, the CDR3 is TGTGCCAGCAGTTTATACAGGGGACAGGGTTCTTACGAGCAGTACTTC.

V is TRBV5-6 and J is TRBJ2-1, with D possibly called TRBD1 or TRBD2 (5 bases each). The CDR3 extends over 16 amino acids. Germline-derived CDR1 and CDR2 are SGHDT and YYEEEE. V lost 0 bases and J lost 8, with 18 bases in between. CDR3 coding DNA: TGTGCCAGCAGCTTGGACGGGGCAGGGAAAGGCCATGAGCAGTTCTTC. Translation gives CASSLDGAGKGHEQFF.